These 6 T cell receptor beta chains came from one sample sequenced in a study of CD8 T cells in ankylosing spondylitis (TCRdb year 2017). Overall study results and their limits: A TCR beta motif of eight highly homologous amino acid variants appeared characteristic of blood from ankylosing spondylitis patients.

Antigens of these TCRs are unknown. Library preparation used 5' RACE. The reads were generated on an Illumina HiSeq 2500. The raw public reads went through TCRdb reprocessing: fastp at Q25, MiXCR clone calling, in-frame beta chains kept. Merged by CDR3 protein, the rows form single entries marked with the most common genes and DNA. This sample has about 510,000 distinct CDR3 sequences in its table, and approximately 5% of those were observed once. Jointly, the top ten make up around 3.5% of the sample. Sequencing was done on a sample of blood, either unsorted or a sorted T cell fraction (not recorded which). The origin of the receptors is a male donor with ankylosing spondylitis.

This clonotype was observed many times. V is TRBV7-9 and J is TRBJ2-1; D is unclear. This CDR3 is 13 amino acids long. Trimming left V 6 bases short and J 10 bases short, with 16 bases between. The V gene's germline CDR1 is SEHNR and CDR2 FQNEAQ (reference sequence). The CDR3 DNA reads TGTGCCAGCAGTGTAGGGTCGTTGGACGAGCAGTTCTTC. It specifies CASSVGSLDEQFF. Together with reference TRBV7-9 and TRBJ2-1, the CDR3 gives the full variable domain: DTGVSQNPRHKITKRGQNVTFRCDPISEHNRLYWYRQTLGQGPEFLTYFQNEAQLEKSRLLSDRFSAERPKGSFSTLEIQRTEQGDSAMYLCASSVGSLDEQFFGPGTRLTVL.

The table lists this clonotype with many counts. The chain links TRBV28 to TRBJ2-5; no reliable D call. This CDR3 contains 14 residues. V lost 7 bases and J lost 5, with 17 bases in between. The germline gives CDR1 MDHEN, CDR2 SYDVKM. The CDR3 spells CASIPEPSGETQYF. Here the CDR3 DNA reads TGTGCCAGCATTCCGGAACCCTCTGGGGAGACCCAGTACTTC.

This chain links TRBV5-1 with TRBJ2-5, with D unresolved. The germline V gene encodes CDR1 SGHRS and CDR2 YFSETQ. Trimming removed 7 bases at V and 5 bases at J, with 12 bases between. The length of the CDR3 is 12 residues. The CDR3 DNA is TGCGCCAGCTCGGGCCTGAGGGAGACCCAGTACTTC. Translating it yields CASSGLRETQYF.

The chain is built from TRBV5-1 and TRBJ2-5, with TRBD2 matching over 10 bases. The ends lost 5 bases at V and 5 bases at J; junction bases unmatched: 9. The germline gives CDR1 SGHRS, CDR2 YFSETQ. There are 15 residues in the CDR3. The CDR3 protein is CASRQLAGSGETQYF. In nucleotides, the CDR3 is TGCGCCAGCAGACAACTAGCGGGATCGGGGGAGACCCAGTACTTC.

This clonotype was seen many times. The V gene is TRBV5-1, the J gene TRBJ2-1; D is perhaps TRBD1 or TRBD2 (6 bases each). The V gene's germline CDR1 is SGHRS and CDR2 YFSETQ. Trimming pared 5 bases from V and 7 bases from J, leaving 13 bases between. This CDR3 has 13 amino acids. Here the CDR3 DNA reads TGCGCCAGCAGGGAGGGGGGTTTGAATGAGCAGTTCTTC. This translates into CASREGGLNEQFF.

This clonotype was seen at least ten times. The J gene is TRBJ1-4, the V gene TRBV20-1; unclear D gene. The CDR3 sequence is 14 residues long. The germline CDR1 and CDR2 sequences are DFQATT and SNEGSKA (reference sequence). V lost 0 bases and J 7 bases, leaving 12 bases between the germline ends. Here the CDR3 DNA reads TGCAGTGCTAGAGATGGATCTTGGAGTGAAAAACTGTTTTTT. Translation: CSARDGSWSEKLFF.